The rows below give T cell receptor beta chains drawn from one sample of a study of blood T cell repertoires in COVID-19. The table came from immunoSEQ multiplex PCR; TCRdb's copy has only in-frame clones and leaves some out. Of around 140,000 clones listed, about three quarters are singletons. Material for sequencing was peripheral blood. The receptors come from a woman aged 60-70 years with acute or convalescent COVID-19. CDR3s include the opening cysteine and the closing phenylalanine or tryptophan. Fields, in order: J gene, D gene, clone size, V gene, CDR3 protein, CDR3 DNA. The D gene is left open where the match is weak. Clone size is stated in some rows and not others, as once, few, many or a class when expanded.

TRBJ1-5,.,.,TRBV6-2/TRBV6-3,CASSYYGGGNQPQHF,TGTGCCAGCAGTTACTACGGAGGGGGCAATCAGCCCCAGCATTTT
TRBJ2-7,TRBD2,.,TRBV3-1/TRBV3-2,CASSPSLAPLHEQYF,TGTGCCAGCAGCCCCTCACTAGCGCCGTTGCACGAGCAGTACTTC
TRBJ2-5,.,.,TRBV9,CASRRGFGGQETQYF,TGTGCCAGCAGAAGGGGTTTCGGGGGCCAAGAGACCCAGTACTTC
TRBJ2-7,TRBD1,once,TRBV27,CASQSGQGYEQYF,TGTGCCAGCCAGTCAGGACAGGGCTACGAGCAGTACTTC
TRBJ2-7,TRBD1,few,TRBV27,CASSLTGFMYEQYF,TGTGCCAGCAGTTTGACAGGGTTCATGTACGAGCAGTACTTC
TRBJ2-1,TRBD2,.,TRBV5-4,CASSFSLAGVNNEQFF,TGTGCCAGCAGCTTTTCACTAGCGGGAGTGAACAATGAGCAGTTCTTC
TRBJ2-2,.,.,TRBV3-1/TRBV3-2,CASSQVGGAGELFF,TGTGCCAGCAGCCAAGTTGGAGGGGCCGGGGAGCTGTTTTTT
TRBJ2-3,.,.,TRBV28,CASSYMDTQYF,TGTGCCAGCAGTTATATGGATACGCAGTATTTT
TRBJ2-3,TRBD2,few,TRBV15,CATSTQPGLAGDTQYF,TGTGCCACCAGCACTCAACCGGGACTAGCGGGAGATACGCAGTATTTT
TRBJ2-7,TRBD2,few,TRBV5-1,CASSLASGSNEQYF,TGCGCCAGCAGCTTGGCTAGCGGGAGTAACGAGCAGTACTTC
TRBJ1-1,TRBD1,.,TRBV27,CASSPLSLARGPEAFF,TGTGCCAGCAGTCCGCTCTCTTTGGCCAGGGGGCCTGAAGCTTTCTTT
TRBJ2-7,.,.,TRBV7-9,CASSLWQGYEQYF,TGTGCCAGCAGCTTATGGCAGGGTTACGAGCAGTACTTC
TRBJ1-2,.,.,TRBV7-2,CASSSRGGGTGYGYTF,TGTGCCAGCAGCTCTAGAGGGGGAGGGACTGGCTATGGCTACACCTTC
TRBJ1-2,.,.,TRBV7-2,CASSFLQAGIGYTF,TGTGCCAGCAGCTTCTTGCAGGCAGGGATTGGCTACACCTTC
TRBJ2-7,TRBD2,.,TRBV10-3,CAISVGLARSYEQYF,TGTGCCATCAGTGTCGGACTAGCGAGGTCCTACGAGCAGTACTTC
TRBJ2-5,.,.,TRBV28,CASSLGRGVEETQYF,TGTGCCAGCAGTTTAGGCAGGGGGGTGGAAGAGACCCAGTACTTC
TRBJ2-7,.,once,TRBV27,CASSLRGSYEQYF,TGTGCCAGCAGTTTGAGGGGGAGCTACGAGCAGTACTTC
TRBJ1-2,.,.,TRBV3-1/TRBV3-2,CASSQGPRSRFRYGYTF,TGTGCCAGCAGCCAAGGCCCCAGGTCCCGTTTTCGATATGGCTACACCTTC
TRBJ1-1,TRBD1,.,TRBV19,CASSIGGTGTEAFF,TGTGCCAGTAGTATTGGAGGGACAGGAACTGAAGCTTTCTTT
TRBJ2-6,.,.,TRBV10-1,CASSLSGSGANVLTF,TGCGCCAGCAGCCTAAGCGGTTCTGGGGCCAACGTCCTGACTTTC
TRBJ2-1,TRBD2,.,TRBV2,CASRGGLAFNEQFF,TGTGCCAGCAGGGGGGGACTAGCATTCAATGAGCAGTTCTTC
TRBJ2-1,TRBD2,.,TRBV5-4,CASSATSGLHHEQFF,TGTGCCAGCAGCGCGACTAGCGGGCTACACCATGAGCAGTTCTTC
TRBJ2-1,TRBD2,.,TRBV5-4,CASTSGGSGYNEQFF,TGTGCCAGCACTTCGGGCGGGAGTGGGTACAATGAGCAGTTCTTC
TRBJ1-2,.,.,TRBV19,CASSIRAYGYTF,TGTGCCAGTAGTATCCGAGCTTATGGCTACACCTTC
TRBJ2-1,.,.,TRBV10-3,CAISDREPPVGNEQFF,TGTGCCATCAGCGACCGGGAACCCCCCGTCGGCAATGAGCAGTTCTTC
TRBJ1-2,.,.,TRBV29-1,CSVERYVGDGYTF,TGCAGCGTTGAGAGGTACGTCGGAGATGGCTACACCTTC
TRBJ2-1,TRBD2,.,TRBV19,CASSWGSGSIYEQFF,TGTGCCAGTAGTTGGGGTAGCGGGAGTATCTATGAGCAGTTCTTC
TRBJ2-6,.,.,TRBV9,CASSETPGGAGANVLTF,TGTGCCAGCAGCGAGACCCCTGGCGGGGCTGGGGCCAACGTCCTGACTTTC
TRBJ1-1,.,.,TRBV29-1,CSVASARDTEAFF,TGCAGCGTTGCCTCCGCGCGGGACACTGAAGCTTTCTTT
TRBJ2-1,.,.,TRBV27,CASSSTGLGFHNEQFF,TGTGCCAGCAGTTCCACGGGACTGGGATTTCACAATGAGCAGTTCTTC
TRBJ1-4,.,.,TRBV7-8,CASSPDRINEKLFF,TGTGCCAGCAGCCCGGACAGAATTAATGAAAAACTGTTTTTT
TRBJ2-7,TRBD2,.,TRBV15,CATASGISYEQYF,TGTGCCACCGCTAGCGGGATCTCCTACGAGCAGTACTTC
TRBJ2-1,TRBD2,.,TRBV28,CASSRLAEGYNEQFF,TGTGCCAGCAGTCGACTAGCGGAGGGTTACAATGAGCAGTTCTTC
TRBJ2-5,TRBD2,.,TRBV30,CAWSVGTSGTETQYF,TGTGCCTGGAGTGTAGGCACTAGCGGGACAGAGACCCAGTACTTC
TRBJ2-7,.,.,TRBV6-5,CAISSWTEEQYF,TGTGCCATCTCGAGCTGGACAGAAGAGCAGTACTTC
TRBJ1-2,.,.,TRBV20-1,CSASGRGLRSGYTF,TGCAGTGCTAGTGGAAGGGGGTTGCGGAGTGGCTACACCTTC
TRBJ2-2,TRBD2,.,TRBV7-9,CASSLIYGLAGGGGELFF,TGTGCCAGCAGCTTAATTTATGGACTAGCGGGAGGAGGCGGGGAGCTGTTTTTT
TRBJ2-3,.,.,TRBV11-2,CASSLLGRTDTQYF,TGTGCCAGCAGCTTGCTCGGGAGAACAGATACGCAGTATTTT
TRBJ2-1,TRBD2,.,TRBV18,CASSPGLAAYNEQFF,TGTGCCAGCTCACCGGGACTAGCGGCTTACAATGAGCAGTTCTTC
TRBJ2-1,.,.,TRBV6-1,CASSVSRGISSYNEQFF,TGTGCCAGCAGTGTATCGAGGGGGATAAGCTCCTACAATGAGCAGTTCTTC
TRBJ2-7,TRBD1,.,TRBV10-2,CASTIGTGLYEQYF,TGCGCCAGTACAATCGGGACAGGTCTCTACGAGCAGTACTTC
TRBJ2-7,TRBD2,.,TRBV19,CASRLAASYEQYF,TGTGCCAGCAGACTAGCGGCTTCCTACGAGCAGTACTTC
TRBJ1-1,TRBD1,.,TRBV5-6,CASSLLSRGRIWDTEAFF,TGTGCCAGCAGCTTATTATCCAGGGGGCGTATTTGGGACACTGAAGCTTTCTTT
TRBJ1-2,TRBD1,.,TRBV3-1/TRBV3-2,CASSQDSPPGGYGYTF,TGTGCCAGCAGCCAAGATTCCCCTCCAGGGGGCTATGGCTACACCTTC
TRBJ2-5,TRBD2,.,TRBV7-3,CASSPRGGNEETQYF,TGTGCCAGCAGCCCCCGGGGGGGGAATGAGGAGACCCAGTACTTC
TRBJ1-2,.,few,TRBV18,CASSPPGGFYGYTF,TGTGCCAGCTCACCACCAGGAGGGTTCTATGGCTACACCTTC
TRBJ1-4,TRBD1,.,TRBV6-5,CASRPGQVANEKLFF,TGTGCCAGCAGACCGGGACAGGTAGCTAATGAAAAACTGTTTTTT
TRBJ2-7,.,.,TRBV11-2,CASSFRSYEQYF,TGTGCCAGCAGCTTCCGGAGCTACGAGCAGTACTTC